Given below is one TCR beta chain in context. The antigen is unknown. Each subset's genomic DNA was split evenly across several immunoSEQ plates. Sequencing was performed with immunoSEQ multiplex PCR; in TCRdb, only in-frame clones are kept and a portion is missing. This sample has about 2.4 million clones, with approximately 93% found just once. The CDR3 is 18 residues long. V lost 5 bases and J 0 bases, leaving 17 bases between the germline ends. Looked up from germline, CDR1 is MGHRA and CDR2 is YSYEKL. The sample originates from a study of shared clonotypes between healthy human individuals. Study-wide background: Plates per donor: three CD4 naive, three CD4 memory, two CD8 naive, one CD8 memory. Findings and limits, study-wide: The rarefaction results pointed to incomplete sorted-subset sequencing despite large depth. The study found lower generation probabilities in non-shared clonotypes than in those shared by all four donors.

The V call is TRBV4-1, the J call TRBJ2-6; possible D gene TRBD2, 6 bases. The receptor comes from a man aged 18 to 30 in good health. Some clones in this sample may be carry-over from other donors' samples. The sample consisted of naive CD4+ T cells from PBMCs. The subset here: CD45RA+ positively selected. The CDR3 spells CASSSWSGGVSGANVLTF. In DNA, the CDR3 is TGCGCCAGCAGCTCATGGAGTGGAGGGGTCTCTGGGGCCAACGTCCTGACTTTC.